The 6 T cell receptor beta chains reported below all come from one sample, sequenced in a study of identical twins. TCRdb passed the 5' RACE reads through MiXCR, listing each CDR3 protein once. The table lists 1,800,000 or so distinct CDR3 sequences, less than 35% of them singletons. Sequencing was carried out using cord blood. The receptors originated from a newborn girl in good health.

The chain employs TRBV5-1 and TRBJ2-7; 8 bases align to TRBD1. CDR1 and CDR2 (germline): SGHRS, YFSETQ. V gave up 2 bases and J gave up 2 bases; unmatched junction bases: 6. This CDR3 is 15 amino acids long. The DNA for the CDR3 is TGCGCCAGCAGCTTCAGGGGGCGAGGAACCTACGAGCAGTACTTC. It is translated as CASSFRGRGTYEQYF.

Notes on this clonotype: Mismatch with germline at one junction end may stem from a read error. J is TRBJ1-2 and V is TRBV18, with TRBD1 matching over 8 bases. The CDR3 extends over 15 amino acids. The germline gives CDR1 KGHSH, CDR2 LQKENI. CDR3: CASSTRQGKTYGHTF. The CDR3 DNA reads as TGTGCCAGCTCAACCCGACAGGGGAAAACCTATGGCCACACCTTC.

The rearrangement uses TRBV14 and TRBJ1-2, with D uncertain. CDR3 size: 14 residues. Trimming cost V 1 base and J 2 bases, with 8 bases left between them. CDR1 and CDR2 (germline): SGHDN, FVKESK. CDR3: CASSQAYVNYGYTF. The CDR3 nucleotides are TGTGCCAGCAGCCAAGCATATGTGAACTATGGCTACACCTTC. The variable domain in full, with the rest retrieved from reference TRBV14 and TRBJ1-2, is EAGVTQFPSHSVIEKGQTVTLRCDPISGHDNLYWYRRVMGKEIKFLLHFVKESKQDESGMPNNRFLAERTGGTYSTLKVQPAELEDSGVYFCASSQAYVNYGYTFGSGTRLTVV.

This clonotype came up a few times. The chain employs TRBV6-6 and TRBJ2-1; 11 nucleotides align to TRBD2. Germline lookup yields CDR1 MNHNY and CDR2 SVGAGI (reference sequence). The CDR3 has 16 residues. The ends lost 6 bases at V and 8 bases at J; junction bases unmatched: 12. The CDR3 region has the DNA TGTGCCAGCAGCCACCTTCTAGCGGGGGGCTCCGATGAGCAGTTCTTC. Its protein is CASSHLLAGGSDEQFF.

This clonotype has only a few counts. The chain couples TRBV6-4 to TRBJ2-5; unclear D gene. Germline loops: CDR1 MRHNA, CDR2 SNTAGT. Trimming shortened V by 2 bases and J by 3 bases, and 13 bases separated the two germline ends. CDR3 length: 15 residues. The CDR3 reads CASSDAGQFEETQYF. The CDR3 nucleotides are TGTGCCAGCAGTGACGCCGGCCAGTTCGAAGAGACCCAGTACTTC.

This clonotype came up many times. The V and J genes are TRBV24-1 and TRBJ1-1; D ambiguous. CDR3 size: 13 residues. The V end lost 1 base, the J end lost 1 base, and 3 bases lay between the germline ends. CDR1 KGHDR and CDR2 SFDVKD come from the germline V gene. The CDR3: CATSDFKNTEAFF. DNA of the CDR3: TGTGCCACCAGTGATTTCAAGAACACTGAAGCTTTCTTT.